The 7 T cell receptor beta chains listed next were all sequenced from one sample in a study of CD8+CD57+ T cells in acquired aplastic anemia. For sequencing, patients were chosen who had shown expansion of CD8+CD57+ cells by flow cytometry. Using genomic DNA as the template, TCR beta VDJ and CDR3 profiling was carried out. TCRdb independently ran MiXCR on the reads; one entry per CDR3 protein. The sample lists over 150,000 distinct CDR3 sequences, roughly 63% occurring once. Sequencing used sorted CD4+, CD8+, or CD8+CD57+ T cells (not recorded which) from PBMCs. These receptors came from a human donor with aplastic anemia.

On this clonotype itself: One junction end disagrees with the germline gene, perhaps due to a read error. The chain links TRBV3-1 to TRBJ2-1, with 8 bases that match TRBD2. Germline loops: CDR1 LGHDT, CDR2 YNNKEL (reference sequence). This CDR3 is 15 amino acids long. CDR3 region: CASSETGLDYNEEFF. CDR3 nucleotide sequence: TGTGCCAGCAGTGAGACGGGACTAGACTACAATGAGGAGTTCTTC.

This chain uses TRBV7-9 with TRBJ2-5; perhaps TRBD2 as D (6 bases). The CDR3 consists of 14 residues. Looked up from germline, CDR1 is SEHNR and CDR2 is FQNEAQ (reference sequence). Trimming took 4 bases from V and 1 from J, leaving 10 bases between them. CDR3 sequence reads: CASSSAGSQETQYF. The CDR3, as DNA: TGTGCCAGCAGCTCCGCGGGAAGCCAAGAGACCCAGTACTTC.

This chain links TRBV7-9 with TRBJ2-3; D gene unclear. The germline V gene encodes CDR1 SEHNR and CDR2 FQNEAQ (reference sequence). This CDR3 is 14 amino acids long. Between the trimmed V and J ends, which lost 4 bases and 0 bases, there was a span of 8 bases. CDR3 sequence: CASSSQSSTDTQYF. The CDR3 nucleotides are TGTGCCAGCAGCTCCCAAAGTAGCACAGATACGCAGTATTTT. The variable domain in full, with the rest retrieved from reference TRBV7-9 and TRBJ2-3, is DTGVSQNPRHKITKRGQNVTFRCDPISEHNRLYWYRQTLGQGPEFLTYFQNEAQLEKSRLLSDRFSAERPKGSFSTLEIQRTEQGDSAMYLCASSSQSSTDTQYFGPGTRLTVL.

This rearrangement joins TRBV25-1 to TRBJ1-4, with 7 bases that match TRBD1. The CDR3 length is 15 residues. Germline V CDR1 and CDR2: MGHDK, SYGVNS. The V segment lost 3 bases and the J segment 4 bases; nucleotides outside the gene matches: 5. CDR3 loop: CASSEVTGVNEKLFF. CDR3 bases: TGTGCCAGCAGTGAGGTCACAGGGGTTAATGAAAAACTGTTTTTT.

The chain employs TRBV25-1 and TRBJ1-4; TRBD1 agrees at 7 bases. CDR1 is MGHDK and CDR2 is SYGVNS in the germline V gene. The ends lost 5 bases at V and 7 bases at J; junction bases unmatched: 4. The CDR3 runs 13 residues. The CDR3 protein is CASSPTGLEKLFF. The CDR3 DNA is TGTGCCAGCAGTCCGACAGGGCTTGAAAAACTGTTTTTT.

The CDR3 spells CSVAPSGDNPELFF. In DNA form, the CDR3 reads TGCAGCGTTGCTCCTAGCGGCGATAACCCGGAGCTGTTTTTT. This chain uses TRBV29-1 with TRBJ2-2; 7 bases match TRBD2. Germline values: CDR1 SQVTM, CDR2 ANQGSEA. V trimming: 4 bases; J trimming: 10 bases; junction bases outside the gene matches: 12. The CDR3 totals 14 residues.

The CDR3 is CASSMFVAGGQHF. CDR3 DNA: TGTGCCAGTAGTATGTTCGTCGCAGGAGGCCAGCATTTT. The rearrangement links TRBV19 to TRBJ1-5, with no clear D. Between the trimmed V and J ends, which lost 3 bases and 12 bases, there was a span of 15 bases. Germline V gives CDR1 LNHDA, CDR2 SQIVND (reference sequence). The CDR3 runs to 13 residues.